One and the same sample provided the 25 T cell receptor beta chains below, sequenced in a study of CD8+ T cells in alopecia areata. Indicated treatment: oral pan-JAK inhibitor, 5-10 mg twice daily. RNA was isolated and reverse transcribed to cDNA, the sequencing template. Clones were sequenced by immunoSEQ multiplex PCR, and TCRdb holds only the in-frame ones, with some missing. The sample records fewer than 250,000 clones, 60% being singletons. This specimen was CD4+ T cells sorted from blood, taken at week 4, from a patient treated with tofacitinib. All receptors come from a human donor with alopecia areata.

The V and J genes are TRBV28 and TRBJ1-2; TRBD1 matches at 8 bases. The germline gives CDR1 MDHEN, CDR2 SYDVKM. After removal of 8 bases from V and 3 bases from J, the junction contained 14 bases not matched to a gene. The CDR3 loop spans 16 amino acids. CDR3 in DNA: TGTGCCAGCGGGGGGTTTCGGACAGGGAATCACTATGGCTACACCTTC. Protein: CASGGFRTGNHYGYTF.

The chain is built from TRBV6-5 and TRBJ2-1; D may be TRBD2 (6 bases). Germline V CDR1 and CDR2: MNHEY, SVGAGI. The CDR3 is 12 residues long. Trimming cost V 10 bases and J 9 bases, with 16 bases left between them. The DNA of the CDR3 is TGTGCCACCAGGACGGGAGACGGTGAGCAGTTCTTC. Its protein is CATRTGDGEQFF.

The genes are TRBV6-5 and TRBJ1-1; D call uncertain. The V and J ends lost 4 bases and 1 base respectively, with 10 bases between them. CDR1 and CDR2 from the germline V gene are MNHEY and SVGAGI. The CDR3 consists of 14 residues. For the CDR3, the DNA is TGTGCCAGCAGTTCGCGCCAGAAGAACACTGAAGCTTTCTTT. This translates into CASSSRQKNTEAFF.

The J gene is TRBJ2-3, the V gene TRBV30, with a tentative D call TRBD1 (6 bases). The CDR3 runs 13 residues. V was trimmed by 0 bases and J by 4 bases, leaving 8 bases between them. Germline CDR1 is GTSNPN and CDR2 is SVGIG (reference sequence). This CDR3 reads CAWSVQGADTQYF. The CDR3 region has the DNA TGTGCCTGGAGTGTACAGGGCGCAGATACGCAGTATTTT.

This clone was seen more than once but under ten times. At the DNA level, this CDR3 is encoded by other sequences in the same sample as well. The V call is TRBV7-2, the J call TRBJ2-3; D is perhaps TRBD2 (5 bases). CDR1 is SGHTA, CDR2 FQGNSA, per germline. CDR3 length equals 13 residues. Trimming pared 6 bases from V and 0 bases from J, leaving 7 bases between. This CDR3 reads CASRLASTDTQYF. For the CDR3, the DNA is TGTGCCAGCAGGCTAGCTAGCACAGATACGCAGTATTTT.

J is TRBJ2-6 and V is TRBV5-1; possibly TRBD2 for D (5 bases). From germline, CDR1 is SGHRS and CDR2 YFSETQ. The germline V and J ends were trimmed by 4 bases and 4 bases, with 15 bases remaining between them. This CDR3 is built from 16 residues. The CDR3: CASSVGNLGGANVLTF. The DNA for the CDR3 is TGCGCCAGCAGCGTCGGGAACCTTGGGGGGGCCAACGTCCTGACTTTC.

This clone was detected a few times. CDR3 sequence: CSVRTGSLFEQYF. Here the CDR3 DNA reads TGCAGCGTAAGGACAGGGAGTTTGTTCGAGCAGTACTTC. This chain links TRBV29-1 with TRBJ2-7; TRBD1 agrees at 8 bases. The CDR3 extends over 13 amino acids. Germline CDR1 is SQVTM and CDR2 is ANQGSEA. V was clipped by 6 bases and J by 6 bases; unmatched bases: 10.

This clone was seen more than once but under ten times. In nucleotides, the CDR3 is TGCGCCAGCAGGTATGGGGACAATCAGCCCCAGCATTTT. Its translation is CASRYGDNQPQHF. The rearrangement uses TRBV5-1 and TRBJ1-5; D uncertain. Germline V gene data show CDR1 as SGHRS and CDR2 as YFSETQ. CDR3 length: 13 amino acids. V lost 5 bases, J lost 3 bases, and 9 bases lay in between.

This clone was detected only a few times. The chain is built from TRBV15 and TRBJ2-6, with D maybe TRBD2 (5 bases). Germline assignment: CDR1 LNHNV and CDR2 YYDKDF (reference sequence). V lost 2 bases to trimming and J lost 1 base, with 12 bases between them. The CDR3 runs to 17 residues. The CDR3 region has the DNA TGTGCCACCAGCAGATCCATATCGGGATCTGGGGCCAACGTCCTGACTTTC. Translated: CATSRSISGSGANVLTF.

On this clone: At one boundary the junction diverges from the germline segment, which might be a read error. The genes are TRBV11-2 and TRBJ2-7; the D is unclear. Germline lookup yields CDR1 SGHAT and CDR2 FQNNGV. This CDR3 spans 13 amino acids. As DNA, the CDR3 is TGTGCCAGCAGCTTAGATTCGCAGGACCCGGCGGACTTC. This encodes CASSLDSQDPADF.

The chain carries TRBV27 and TRBJ2-2, with 9 bases fitting TRBD2. CDR1 is MNHEY and CDR2 is SMNVEV in the germline V gene (reference sequence). There are 17 residues in the CDR3. The V and J ends lost 2 bases and 2 bases, in that order; junction bases with no gene match: 6. CDR3 DNA: TGTGCCAGCAGTTTAATAGGTCTAGCGGGAAACACCGGGGAGCTGTTTTTT. This codes for CASSLIGLAGNTGELFF.

The chain uses TRBV6-5 and TRBJ1-4; perhaps TRBD1 as D (6 bases). The V and J ends lost 0 bases and 7 bases respectively, with 12 bases between them. The CDR3 contains 15 residues. Germline V CDR1 and CDR2: MNHEY, SVGAGI. The CDR3 loop reads CASSYSVGGGEKLFF. The DNA for the CDR3 is TGTGCCAGCAGTTACTCGGTAGGGGGAGGTGAAAAACTGTTTTTT.

This sequence joins TRBV29-1 and TRBJ2-5, with 7 bases lining up with TRBD1. Trimming at V came to 6 bases and at J to 4 bases, leaving 2 bases not matched to a gene. Germline V gene data show CDR1 as SQVTM and CDR2 as ANQGSEA. The CDR3 covers 11 residues. This CDR3 is CSVGGPETQYF. CDR3 nucleotide sequence: TGCAGCGTAGGGGGCCCAGAGACCCAGTACTTC. Supplemented by reference TRBV29-1 and TRBJ2-5, the full variable domain reads SAVISQKPSRDICQRGTSLTIQCQVDSQVTMMFWYRQQPGQSLTLIATANQGSEATYESGFVIDKFPISRPNLTFSTLTVSNMSPEDSSIYLCSVGGPETQYFGPGTRLLVL.

The rearrangement links TRBV2 to TRBJ2-2; TRBD2 is a possible D gene (5 bases). Germline V gene data show CDR1 as SNHLY and CDR2 as FYNNEI. This CDR3 is built from 15 residues. V lost 4 bases to trimming and J lost 0 bases, with 9 bases between them. This CDR3 reads CASSARGSNTGELFF. CDR3 bases: TGTGCCAGCAGTGCACGAGGGTCGAACACCGGGGAGCTGTTTTTT. The full variable domain, rest sourced from reference TRBV2 and TRBJ2-2, is EPEVTQTPSHQVTQMGQEVILRCVPISNHLYFYWYRQILGQKVEFLVSFYNNEISEKSEIFDDQFSVERPDGSNFTLKIRSTKLEDSAMYFCASSARGSNTGELFFGEGSRLTVL.

This chain uses TRBV15 with TRBJ2-7, with 7 bases aligning to TRBD2. This CDR3 is 15 amino acids long. CDR1 LNHNV and CDR2 YYDKDF come from the germline V gene (reference sequence). The V gene end was trimmed by 0 bases and the J gene end by 0 bases; junction bases not matched to a gene: 2. Here the CDR3 DNA reads TGTGCCACCAGCAGAGATGGCGGGAGCTCCTACGAGCAGTACTTC. Translated: CATSRDGGSSYEQYF.

The rearrangement links TRBV29-1 to TRBJ2-5; TRBD2 is a possible D gene (5 bases). The germline V gene encodes CDR1 SQVTM and CDR2 ANQGSEA. The V end was cut by 0 bases, the J end by 5 bases, with 13 bases between. The CDR3 is 14 amino acids. CDR3 loop: CSVEDQRTRETQYF. As DNA, the CDR3 is TGCAGCGTTGAAGATCAGCGGACCCGGGAGACCCAGTACTTC.

The chain employs TRBV19 and TRBJ2-1, with 12 bases fitting TRBD1. V lost 6 bases to trimming and J lost 5 bases; unmatched junction nucleotides: 5. This CDR3 is 15 amino acids long. Germline CDR1 is LNHDA and CDR2 is SQIVND (reference sequence). The CDR3 DNA sequence: TGTGCCAGTAGACCGGGACAGGGGGCGAACAATGAGCAGTTCTTC. Translation: CASRPGQGANNEQFF.

The rearrangement uses TRBV29-1 and TRBJ1-2, with D hard to call. The CDR3 length is 12 residues. Germline lookup yields CDR1 SQVTM and CDR2 ANQGSEA. Trimming stripped 8 bases from V and 6 bases from J, with 16 bases between. CDR3 nucleotide sequence: TGCAGCCTGATCGAGGGCCCGCATGGCTACACCTTC. Protein product: CSLIEGPHGYTF.

The V gene is TRBV7-9, the J gene TRBJ1-2, with a tentative D call TRBD1 (5 bases). Germline CDR1 and CDR2: SEHNR and FQNEAQ (reference sequence). There are 15 residues in the CDR3. V dropped 1 base and J dropped 2 bases, with 11 bases sitting between them. CDR3 coding DNA: TGTGCCAGCAGCTTAGAGGCGGGGCGCAACTATGGCTACACCTTC. Protein: CASSLEAGRNYGYTF.

CDR3 residues: CASSLTVTSSGEQYF. CDR3 in DNA: TGCGCCAGCAGCTTGACAGTGACTAGCTCCGGCGAGCAGTACTTC. J is TRBJ2-7 and V is TRBV5-1; 7 nucleotides align to TRBD2. The V segment lost 1 base and the J segment 6 bases; nucleotides outside the gene matches: 10. The CDR3 spans 15 residues. Germline CDR1 reads SGHRS; CDR2 reads YFSETQ.

V is TRBV7-2 and J is TRBJ2-2; D uncertain. CDR1 and CDR2 (germline): SGHTA, FQGNSA. Trimming took off 3 bases at V and 7 bases at J, with 6 bases between the two ends. The CDR3 sequence is 12 residues long. This CDR3 reads CASSLFIGELFF. The DNA of the CDR3 is TGTGCCAGCAGCTTGTTTATCGGGGAGCTGTTTTTT.

Concerning this clone itself: The junction differs from germline at one of its ends, possibly a read error. The rearrangement joins TRBV6-5 to TRBJ1-1; D unclear. Per the germline V gene, CDR1 is MNHEY and CDR2 is SVGAGI. The CDR3 runs 10 residues. CDR3: CASSETRKVF. For the CDR3, the DNA is TGTGCCAGCAGTGAGACACGTAAGGTCTTT.

As to this clone: A much larger clone differs by one base, so this may be a read error. This chain uses TRBV5-8 with TRBJ1-2; D not certain. Per the germline V gene, CDR1 is SGHTS and CDR2 is YDEGEE. Trimming shortened V by 0 bases and J by 8 bases, and 5 bases separated the two germline ends. The CDR3 length is 11 residues. In DNA, the CDR3 is TGTGCCAGCAGCTTGGTCGGGGGCTACACCTTC. This codes for CASSLVGGYTF. The full variable domain, rest sourced from reference TRBV5-8 and TRBJ1-2, is EAGVTQSPTHLIKTRGQQATLRCSPISGHTSVYWYQQALGLGLQFLLWYDEGEERNRGNFPPRFSGRQFPNYSSELNVNALELEDSALYLCASSLVGGYTFGSGTRLTVV.

Of note for this clone: This CDR3 is also generated by other DNA sequences in the sample. CDR3 protein: CSVFRETQYF. The DNA for the CDR3 is TGCAGCGTTTTTCGAGAGACCCAGTACTTC. This chain connects TRBV29-1 to TRBJ2-5; no definite D call. The V end was cut by 5 bases, the J end by 4 bases, with 5 bases between. The germline CDR1 and CDR2 sequences are SQVTM and ANQGSEA. There are 10 residues in the CDR3.

The rearrangement links TRBV6-6 to TRBJ1-2; the D is unclear. The CDR3 loop spans 13 amino acids. CDR1 is MNHNY and CDR2 is SVGAGI in the germline V gene (reference sequence). V dropped 4 bases and J dropped 4 bases, with 10 bases sitting between them. The CDR3 here is CASSLDLSYGYTF. CDR3 DNA sequence: TGTGCCAGCAGTTTGGATTTATCCTATGGCTACACCTTC.